The rows below give T cell receptor beta chains drawn from one sample of a study of identical twins. TCRdb processed the 5' RACE reads anew with MiXCR; each CDR3 protein has one entry. This sample yields 750,000 to 950,000 distinct CDR3 sequences, of which approximately 13% are seen a single time; around 1.5% belongs to the top ten. This sample also belongs to another study, concerning yellow fever vaccine responses in identical twins.

The sample was PBMCs. The source is a woman aged 18-29 years in good health. Each CDR3 is given with its conserved first and last residue.

TRBJ1-5 TRBV20-1 CSAKDRVLSNQPQHF
TRBJ2-3 TRBV12-3/TRBV12-4 CASSPWTSIFPDTQYF
TRBJ1-4 TRBV6-1 CASPVTAPNEKLFF
TRBJ2-1 TRBV20-1 CSARGIATQQFF
TRBJ2-2 TRBV7-6 CASSSRTGWDTGELFF
TRBJ2-3 TRBV3-1 CASSQEIPLTDTQYF
TRBJ2-2 TRBV15 CATSGAPSGGFTGELFF
TRBJ2-7 TRBV3-1 CASSQVWQADGTHDLGEQYF
TRBJ1-1 TRBV29-1 CSVAWGGLNTEAFF
TRBJ2-1 TRBV27 CASSLLSRKSSYNEQFF
TRBJ2-4 TRBV6-1 CASIRDRGLAKNIQYF
TRBJ2-2 TRBV24-1 CATSDLQDGSVTGELFF
TRBJ1-2 TRBV3-1 CASSQAGQFGYTF
TRBJ1-1 TRBV28 CASSPQDRTNTEAFF
TRBJ2-5 TRBV28 CASSSRGKGRQETQYF
TRBJ1-3 TRBV6-1 CASSTGAWGNTIYF
TRBJ2-5 TRBV24-1 CATSDSSWSGGTQYF